Listed below are T cell receptor beta chains from one sample, sequenced in a study of T cell responses to AZD1222 COVID-19 vaccine. Generated by immunoSEQ multiplex PCR, the TCRdb table keeps only in-frame clones and is missing some. Of 130,000 to 150,000 clones listed, approximately 78% are singletons. The sequencing used peripheral blood, collected on day 0 of MenACWY control vaccination. The receptors originated from an adult in good health. The CDR3 runs from the conserved cysteine through the conserved F or W. D genes are given only for firm matches. Clone sizes are given selectively: once, few, many, or a class where the clone is expanded.

v_gene: TRBV29-1; abundance: -; d_gene: -; len: 13; j_gene: TRBJ1-1; CDR3nt: TGCAGCGCCGGCGGAGGATCGAACACTGAAGCTTTCTTT; CDR3aa: CSAGGGSNTEAFF
v_gene: TRBV18; abundance: -; d_gene: -; len: 14; j_gene: TRBJ1-2; CDR3nt: TGTGCCAGCTCACTACTCGAAGGGGGTCATGGCTACACCTTC; CDR3aa: CASSLLEGGHGYTF
v_gene: TRBV10-1; abundance: -; d_gene: -; len: 15; j_gene: TRBJ2-2; CDR3nt: TGCGCCAGCAGTGAGTCGTATCGGGGTGGCGGGGAGCTGTTTTTT; CDR3aa: CASSESYRGGGELFF
v_gene: TRBV28; abundance: -; d_gene: -; len: 14; j_gene: TRBJ1-1; CDR3nt: TGTGCCAGCAGCACGTCCGGGGCGAACACTGAAGCTTTCTTT; CDR3aa: CASSTSGANTEAFF
v_gene: TRBV7-8; abundance: -; d_gene: TRBD1; len: 17; j_gene: TRBJ1-5; CDR3nt: TGTGCCAGCAGCTCCGAGAGGACAGGTTATAGCAATCAGCCCCAGCATTTT; CDR3aa: CASSSERTGYSNQPQHF
v_gene: TRBV19; abundance: -; d_gene: -; len: 13; j_gene: TRBJ2-7; CDR3nt: TGTGCCAGTGATGCCGGGACCTCCTACGAGCAGTACTTC; CDR3aa: CASDAGTSYEQYF
v_gene: TRBV9; abundance: -; d_gene: -; len: 11; j_gene: TRBJ2-7; CDR3nt: TGTGCCAGCAGCCCCCTCGTCGAGCAGTACTTC; CDR3aa: CASSPLVEQYF
v_gene: TRBV7-7; abundance: -; d_gene: -; len: 14; j_gene: TRBJ2-5; CDR3nt: TGTGCCAGCAGCCCCGGCGGAGGGGAGGAGACCCAGTACTTC; CDR3aa: CASSPGGGEETQYF
v_gene: TRBV15; abundance: -; d_gene: -; len: 13; j_gene: TRBJ1-2; CDR3nt: TGTGCCACCAGCAGAGCAGCAGGCTATGGCTACACCTTC; CDR3aa: CATSRAAGYGYTF
v_gene: TRBV6-5; abundance: -; d_gene: -; len: 13; j_gene: TRBJ1-5; CDR3nt: TGTGCCAGCAGGTCCGACAGGTTCGGGCCCCAGCATTTT; CDR3aa: CASRSDRFGPQHF
v_gene: TRBV18; abundance: -; d_gene: TRBD1; len: 14; j_gene: TRBJ2-5; CDR3nt: TGTGCCAGCTCACCAGCAGGGGGCATGGAGACCCAGTACTTC; CDR3aa: CASSPAGGMETQYF
v_gene: TRBV7-8; abundance: -; d_gene: -; len: 16; j_gene: TRBJ1-1; CDR3nt: TGTGCCAGCAGCTTAATGGCCAGCACTATGAACACTGAAGCTTTCTTT; CDR3aa: CASSLMASTMNTEAFF
v_gene: TRBV3-1/TRBV3-2; abundance: -; d_gene: TRBD2; len: 14; j_gene: TRBJ2-5; CDR3nt: TGTGCCAGCAGCCAATCGGGGGGACAAGAGACCCAGTACTTC; CDR3aa: CASSQSGGQETQYF
v_gene: TRBV28; abundance: -; d_gene: TRBD1; len: 20; j_gene: TRBJ1-2; CDR3nt: TGTGCCAGCAGTTCATACACCCCTGGGGGCAGGGGGCGCACCAACTATGGCTACACCTTC; CDR3aa: CASSSYTPGGRGRTNYGYTF
v_gene: TRBV2; abundance: few; d_gene: -; len: 11; j_gene: TRBJ1-1; CDR3nt: TGTGCCACCTCCCGAATTGTTGAAGCTTTCTTT; CDR3aa: CATSRIVEAFF
v_gene: TRBV7-9; abundance: once; d_gene: -; len: 14; j_gene: TRBJ1-2; CDR3nt: TGTGCCAGCAGCCCCGAGGGGAGGGTCGAAGGCTACACCTTC; CDR3aa: CASSPEGRVEGYTF
v_gene: TRBV2; abundance: -; d_gene: -; len: 16; j_gene: TRBJ2-3; CDR3nt: TGTGCCAGCAGTGACTTTGGACACAAGGTCGGAGATACGCAGTATTTT; CDR3aa: CASSDFGHKVGDTQYF
v_gene: TRBV6-5; abundance: -; d_gene: TRBD1; len: 14; j_gene: TRBJ1-5; CDR3nt: TGTGCCAGCAGTCGACAGGGAGGGAATCAGCCCCAGCATTTT; CDR3aa: CASSRQGGNQPQHF
v_gene: TRBV3-1/TRBV3-2; abundance: -; d_gene: -; len: 11; j_gene: TRBJ1-5; CDR3nt: TGTGCCAGCAGCCAGGGAGGGCCCCAGCATTTT; CDR3aa: CASSQGGPQHF
v_gene: TRBV5-1; abundance: -; d_gene: -; len: 14; j_gene: TRBJ1-1; CDR3nt: TGCGCCAGCAGCCCCCTTGGCCCGTCCACTGAAGCTTTCTTT; CDR3aa: CASSPLGPSTEAFF
v_gene: TRBV27; abundance: once; d_gene: -; len: 15; j_gene: TRBJ2-3; CDR3nt: TGTGCCAGCAGCAGACAGGTTTACAGCACAGATACGCAGTATTTT; CDR3aa: CASSRQVYSTDTQYF
v_gene: TRBV5-4; abundance: -; d_gene: -; len: 13; j_gene: TRBJ1-1; CDR3nt: TGTGCCAGCAGCTTAAGGGGGAGCAGGGTGGCTTTCTTT; CDR3aa: CASSLRGSRVAFF
v_gene: TRBV19; abundance: -; d_gene: -; len: 15; j_gene: TRBJ1-5; CDR3nt: TGTGCCAGTAGTATAGGTAGAGGGCGCAATCAGCCCCAGCATTTT; CDR3aa: CASSIGRGRNQPQHF
v_gene: TRBV5-1; abundance: -; d_gene: -; len: 14; j_gene: TRBJ2-5; CDR3nt: TGCGCCAGCAGCAACAAACAGGGAGGGGCGACCCAGTACTTC; CDR3aa: CASSNKQGGATQYF
v_gene: TRBV29-1; abundance: once; d_gene: TRBD2; len: 12; j_gene: TRBJ2-2; CDR3nt: TGCGGGGGGACTAGCGGGATCGGGGAGCTGTTTTTT; CDR3aa: CGGTSGIGELFF
v_gene: TRBV2; abundance: -; d_gene: -; len: 15; j_gene: TRBJ1-2; CDR3nt: TGTGCCAGCAGCTCGGGCGTGCAAGCTAACTATGGCTACACCTTC; CDR3aa: CASSSGVQANYGYTF
v_gene: TRBV7-3; abundance: -; d_gene: -; len: 13; j_gene: TRBJ1-1; CDR3nt: TGTGCCAGCAGCTTAGGGGGGACGACTGAAGCTTTCTTT; CDR3aa: CASSLGGTTEAFF
v_gene: TRBV3-1/TRBV3-2; abundance: -; d_gene: -; len: 16; j_gene: TRBJ1-3; CDR3nt: TGTGCCAGCAGCCTGATAGGTCTGGGCTCTGGAAACACCATATATTTT; CDR3aa: CASSLIGLGSGNTIYF
v_gene: TRBV23-1; abundance: -; d_gene: -; len: 18; j_gene: TRBJ2-5; CDR3nt: TGCGCCAGCAGTAAGTGGGGTCAGGGGTCACAATTTCAAGAGACCCAGTACTTC; CDR3aa: CASSKWGQGSQFQETQYF
v_gene: TRBV28; abundance: -; d_gene: -; len: 16; j_gene: TRBJ1-3; CDR3nt: TGTGCCACCTATCACACCTCGGGGGGCTCTGGAAACACCATATATTTT; CDR3aa: CATYHTSGGSGNTIYF
v_gene: TRBV11-2; abundance: -; d_gene: TRBD1; len: 14; j_gene: TRBJ2-1; CDR3nt: TGTGCCAGTAAAACAACAGGGGGGATTGGTGAGCAGTTCTTC; CDR3aa: CASKTTGGIGEQFF
v_gene: TRBV5-4; abundance: -; d_gene: TRBD2; len: 15; j_gene: TRBJ2-5; CDR3nt: TGTGCCAGCAGCTTGCAGCGGGGGGGCCAAGAGACCCAGTACTTC; CDR3aa: CASSLQRGGQETQYF
v_gene: TRBV7-8; abundance: -; d_gene: TRBD1; len: 16; j_gene: TRBJ2-3; CDR3nt: TGTGCCAGCAGCCTTCAGAGAGACAGGGGGTTGGGGGCGCAGTATTTT; CDR3aa: CASSLQRDRGLGAQYF
v_gene: TRBV11-2; abundance: few; d_gene: -; len: 12; j_gene: TRBJ2-5; CDR3nt: TGTGCCAGCAGCTTAGGGAGAGAGACCCAGTACTTC; CDR3aa: CASSLGRETQYF
v_gene: TRBV9; abundance: -; d_gene: -; len: 15; j_gene: TRBJ1-1; CDR3nt: TGTGCCAGCAGCCTAACATCTGGGGCGAACACTGAAGCTTTCTTT; CDR3aa: CASSLTSGANTEAFF
v_gene: TRBV5-6; abundance: -; d_gene: -; len: 15; j_gene: TRBJ1-4; CDR3nt: TGTGCCAGCAGCTTGAATGGCGCAACTAATGAAAAACTGTTTTTT; CDR3aa: CASSLNGATNEKLFF
v_gene: TRBV30; abundance: medium-sized; d_gene: -; len: 13; j_gene: TRBJ1-5; CDR3nt: TGTGCCTGGAGTACGGACAGTAATCAGCCCCAGCATTTT; CDR3aa: CAWSTDSNQPQHF
v_gene: TRBV23-1; abundance: -; d_gene: -; len: 14; j_gene: TRBJ2-7; CDR3nt: TGCGCCAGCAGTCAATCGCACAACCGATACGAGCAGTACTTC; CDR3aa: CASSQSHNRYEQYF
v_gene: TRBV19; abundance: -; d_gene: TRBD2; len: 17; j_gene: TRBJ2-5; CDR3nt: TGTGCCAGTAGTACAGGACTAGCGGGGGGGTACCAAGAGACCCAGTACTTC; CDR3aa: CASSTGLAGGYQETQYF
v_gene: TRBV9; abundance: -; d_gene: TRBD1; len: 13; j_gene: TRBJ1-2; CDR3nt: TGTGCCAGCAGCCGGGACAGTAACTATGGCTACACCTTC; CDR3aa: CASSRDSNYGYTF
v_gene: TRBV5-6; abundance: once; d_gene: TRBD1; len: 15; j_gene: TRBJ2-7; CDR3nt: TGTGCCAGCAGCTTGGAGACAGGGAAGTCCTACGAGCAGTACTTC; CDR3aa: CASSLETGKSYEQYF
v_gene: TRBV7-3; abundance: -; d_gene: TRBD1; len: 14; j_gene: TRBJ2-7; CDR3nt: TGTGCCAGCAGCTTAACGGGACAGGGTGAGGAGCAGTACTTC; CDR3aa: CASSLTGQGEEQYF
v_gene: TRBV19; abundance: once; d_gene: -; len: 15; j_gene: TRBJ1-6; CDR3nt: TGTGCCAGTAGTCTCCTCGATCTACGAAATTCACCCCTCCACTTT; CDR3aa: CASSLLDLRNSPLHF
v_gene: TRBV15; abundance: -; d_gene: -; len: 15; j_gene: TRBJ2-3; CDR3nt: TGTGCCACCAGCAGAGATCTTACCCCCCAGGATACGCAGTATTTT; CDR3aa: CATSRDLTPQDTQYF
v_gene: TRBV5-4; abundance: -; d_gene: -; len: 14; j_gene: TRBJ2-3; CDR3nt: TGTGCCAGCAGCCCCGGGCCAGCCACAGATACGCAGTATTTT; CDR3aa: CASSPGPATDTQYF
v_gene: TRBV9; abundance: -; d_gene: -; len: 15; j_gene: TRBJ1-5; CDR3nt: TGTGCCAGCAGCGTCCGGGGAGATAGCAATCAGCCCCAGCATTTT; CDR3aa: CASSVRGDSNQPQHF